This T cell receptor beta chain comes out of a study of PD-L1 blockade in urothelial cancer. The wider study: The number of prior chemotherapy regimens per patient was 0 to 3.

The time point: pretreatment peripheral blood. Clones were read by immunoSEQ multiplex PCR, and TCRdb kept only the in-frame ones, dropping some. The sample holds 15,000 to 20,000 clones, roughly 90% seen once. This clonotype was obtained from a man aged 70 or older with urothelial cancer. Sequenced here: PBMCs, sampled around atezolizumab (anti-PD-L1) treatment.

The CDR3 region has the DNA TGTGCCAGCAGCTTATCGGTCTCTTCTAATTCACCCCTCCACTTT. Translated: CASSLSVSSNSPLHF. This chain uses TRBV7-9 with TRBJ1-6; D is ambiguous. V was clipped by 2 bases and J by 6 bases, with 11 bases between them. Germline assignment: CDR1 SEHNR and CDR2 FQNEAQ (reference sequence). The CDR3 extends over 15 amino acids.